This T cell receptor beta chain was sequenced for a study of T cell repertoires in ileal Crohn's disease. Overall study: The MI sample came from the proximal margin of the surgical specimen. Study-wide points: High-frequency clones were more common in sorted CD8 than CD4 cells. Endoscopic recurrence occurred in every patient whose clonality exceeded 26.8%.

The time point is: proximal margin of the surgical specimen (macroscopically non-inflamed). Adults with ileal or ileocolonic Crohn's disease and an indication for resection were eligible. Sequencing was performed with immunoSEQ multiplex PCR; in TCRdb, only in-frame clones are kept and a portion is missing. The top ten hold under 6.5% of the sample, which has 5,300 or so clones, around 79% seen once. Remarks on this clone: The antigen remains unidentified.

The sample taken for sequencing was ileal tissue. The receptor comes from an adult with Crohn's disease.

For the CDR3, the DNA is TGTGCCAGCAGCCAGACTACAGGGACAGCATATGGCTACACCTTC. It translates to CASSQTTGTAYGYTF. V usage is TRBV7-2 and J usage is TRBJ1-2; 7 nucleotides match TRBD1. The length of the CDR3 is 15 residues. Germline V gene data show CDR1 as SGHTA and CDR2 as FQGNSA. The V segment lost 5 bases and the J segment 5 bases; nucleotides outside the gene matches: 11.